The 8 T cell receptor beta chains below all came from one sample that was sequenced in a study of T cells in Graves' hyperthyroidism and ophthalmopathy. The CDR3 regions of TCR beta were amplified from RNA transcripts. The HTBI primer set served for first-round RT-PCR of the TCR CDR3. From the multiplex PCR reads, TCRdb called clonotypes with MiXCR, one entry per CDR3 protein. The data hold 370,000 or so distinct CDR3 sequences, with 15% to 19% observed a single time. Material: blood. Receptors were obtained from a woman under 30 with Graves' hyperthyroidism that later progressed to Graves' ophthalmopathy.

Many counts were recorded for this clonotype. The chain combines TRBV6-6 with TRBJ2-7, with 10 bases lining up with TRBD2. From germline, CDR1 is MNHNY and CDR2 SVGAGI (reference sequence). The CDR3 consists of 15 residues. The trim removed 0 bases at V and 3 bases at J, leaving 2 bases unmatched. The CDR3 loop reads CASSYSIAGGYEQYF. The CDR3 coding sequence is TGTGCCAGCAGTTACTCGATAGCGGGAGGCTACGAGCAGTACTTC.

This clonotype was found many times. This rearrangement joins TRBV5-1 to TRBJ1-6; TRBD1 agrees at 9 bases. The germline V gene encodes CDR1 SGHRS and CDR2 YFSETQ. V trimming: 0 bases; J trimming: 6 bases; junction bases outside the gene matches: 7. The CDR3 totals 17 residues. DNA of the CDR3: TGCGCCAGCAGCTTGGATCAACCGGGACAGGGTAATTCACCCCTCCACTTT. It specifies CASSLDQPGQGNSPLHF.

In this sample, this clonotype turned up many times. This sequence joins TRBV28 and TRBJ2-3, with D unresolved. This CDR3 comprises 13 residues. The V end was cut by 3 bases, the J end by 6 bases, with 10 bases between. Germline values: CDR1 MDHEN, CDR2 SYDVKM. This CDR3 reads CASSFSTRDTQYF. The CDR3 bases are TGTGCCAGCAGTTTCTCGACCCGGGATACGCAGTATTTT.

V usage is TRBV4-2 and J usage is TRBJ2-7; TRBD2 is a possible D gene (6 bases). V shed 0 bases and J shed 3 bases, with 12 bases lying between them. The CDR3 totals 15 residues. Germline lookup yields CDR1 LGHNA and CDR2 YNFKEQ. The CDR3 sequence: CASSQDVGGIYEQYF. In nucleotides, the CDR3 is TGTGCCAGCAGCCAAGATGTCGGGGGAATCTACGAGCAGTACTTC.

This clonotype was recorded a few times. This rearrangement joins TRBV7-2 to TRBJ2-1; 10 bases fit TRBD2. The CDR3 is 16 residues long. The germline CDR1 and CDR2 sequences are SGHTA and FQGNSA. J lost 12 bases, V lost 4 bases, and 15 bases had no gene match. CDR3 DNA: TGTGCCAGCAGCTCCGTAGGGGGGGCTAGCGGGAGAGGGCAGTTCTTC. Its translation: CASSSVGGASGRGQFF.

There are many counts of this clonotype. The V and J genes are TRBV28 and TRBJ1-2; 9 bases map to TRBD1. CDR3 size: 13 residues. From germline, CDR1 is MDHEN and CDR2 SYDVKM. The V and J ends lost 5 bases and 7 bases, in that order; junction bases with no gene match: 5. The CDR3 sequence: CASSLGQGLGYTF. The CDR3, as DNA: TGTGCCAGCAGTCTCGGACAGGGGCTTGGCTACACCTTC.

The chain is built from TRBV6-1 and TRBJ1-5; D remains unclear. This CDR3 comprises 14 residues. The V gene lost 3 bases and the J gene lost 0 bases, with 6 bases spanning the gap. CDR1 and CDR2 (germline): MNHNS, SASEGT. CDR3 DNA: TGTGCCAGCAGTGAGCACGGTAGCAATCAGCCCCAGCATTTT. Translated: CASSEHGSNQPQHF.

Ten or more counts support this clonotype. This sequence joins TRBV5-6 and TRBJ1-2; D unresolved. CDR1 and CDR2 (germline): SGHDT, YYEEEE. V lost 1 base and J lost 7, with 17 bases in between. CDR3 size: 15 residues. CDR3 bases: TGTGCCAGCAGCTTGCGGCAGAGGATGACTTCTGGCTACACCTTC. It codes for CASSLRQRMTSGYTF.